A selection of T cell receptor beta chains follows, all from one sample in a study of shared clonotypes between healthy human individuals. The repertoire was sequenced with immunoSEQ multiplex PCR; TCRdb's copy has only in-frame clones and lacks some. The sample yields approximately 2.5 million clones, over 85% seen once. Input material: naive CD4+ T cells sorted from blood. The receptors shown here come from a man younger than 30 in good health. CDR3s include the opening cysteine and the closing phenylalanine or tryptophan. A D gene is named only where the DNA matches it firmly. Rows may omit the clone size; those that give it use once, few, many or a size class.

V	J	size	D	DNA	CDR3
TRBV7-2	TRBJ2-1	-	TRBD2	TGTGCCAGCAGCCGAGCCGCGGGAGTTGGGAATGAGCAGTTCTTC	CASSRAAGVGNEQFF
TRBV5-6	TRBJ2-5	-	-	TGTGCCAGCAGCGGCGGGCCCCCCTCCCAGTACTTC	CASSGGPPSQYF
TRBV5-1	TRBJ2-1	-	-	TGCGCCAGCAGCACGGGACCAGACAATGAGCAGTTCTTC	CASSTGPDNEQFF
TRBV6-6	TRBJ1-6	-	-	TGTGCCAGCAGCCTGAATCACAGGGATAATTCACCCCTCCACTTT	CASSLNHRDNSPLHF
TRBV6-5	TRBJ1-5	few	-	TGTGCCACAAGACCCAGGCGGATTAATCAGCCCCAGCATTTT	CATRPRRINQPQHF
TRBV2	TRBJ1-5	-	TRBD1	TGTGCCAGCAGAGGACAGGGGAATCAGCCCCAGCATTTT	CASRGQGNQPQHF
TRBV11-2	TRBJ2-7	-	TRBD1	TGTGCCAGCAGCCTGGGGACAGACCAACTGAGTCTTTTCTCCGAGCAGTACTTC	CASSLGTDQLSLFSEQYF
TRBV2	TRBJ2-2	-	TRBD2	TGTGCCAGCTTACCGGGACTAGCGGGAGTGGTCACCGGGGAGCTGTTTTTT	CASLPGLAGVVTGELFF
TRBV27	TRBJ2-3	-	-	TGTGCCAGCAGTTTATCGTGGGGCTGGACCACAGATACGCAGTATTTT	CASSLSWGWTTDTQYF
TRBV5-1	TRBJ1-6	-	-	TGCGCCAGCAATGCCGAGGGTTATAATTCACCCCTCCACTTT	CASNAEGYNSPLHF
TRBV5-6	TRBJ2-2	-	TRBD1	TGTGCCAGCAGCACGGGACAGGGTGGCGGGGAGCTGTTTTTT	CASSTGQGGGELFF
TRBV7-9	TRBJ1-5	few	-	TGTGCCAGCAGCTTGAGAGGGGATAGCAATCAGCCCCAGCATTTT	CASSLRGDSNQPQHF
TRBV5-1	TRBJ2-7	-	-	TGCGCCAGCAGCTTGGGCGCGGGCGAGCAGTACTTC	CASSLGAGEQYF
TRBV19	TRBJ1-1	-	-	TGTGCCAGTAGTATCTTGACAGCCTATATGAACACTGAAGCTTTCTTT	CASSILTAYMNTEAFF
TRBV28	TRBJ1-2	-	-	TGTGCCAGCAGTTTAGCGACCTTGGCCCTGTCCTATGGCTACACCTTC	CASSLATLALSYGYTF
TRBV6-6	TRBJ1-1	-	-	TGTGCCAGCAGTTACTTGGGGAACACTGAAGCTTTCTTT	CASSYLGNTEAFF
TRBV12-5	TRBJ1-2	-	-	TGTGCTAGTGGTTTGGGAGGGTTTCATGGCTACACCTTC	CASGLGGFHGYTF
TRBV29-1	TRBJ1-1	-	-	TGCAGCGTTTCCCAGGTTCAAACTGAAGCTTTCTTT	CSVSQVQTEAFF
TRBV19	TRBJ2-7	-	TRBD1	TGTGCCAGTAGTTCCGGGACAGGGGTCTACGAGCAGTACTTC	CASSSGTGVYEQYF
TRBV28	TRBJ2-3	-	TRBD2	TGTGCCAGCAGTTCCTTAGCGGGGGCCCCCCGGGATACGCAGTATTTT	CASSSLAGAPRDTQYF
TRBV5-4	TRBJ2-7	-	-	TGTGCCAGCAGTTCCGCCGGGACCCTAAGCTACGAGCAGTACTTC	CASSSAGTLSYEQYF
TRBV30	TRBJ1-1	few	-	TGTGCCTGGAGGACAGGGAACACTGAAGCTTTCTTT	CAWRTGNTEAFF
TRBV5-1	TRBJ1-1	-	-	TGCGCCAGCAGCTTGGCCGGGAATACTGAAGCTTTCTTT	CASSLAGNTEAFF
TRBV10-3	TRBJ1-5	-	-	TGTGCCATCGCTGAGTCAAGAGGGAATCAGCCCCAGCATTTT	CAIAESRGNQPQHF
TRBV11-2	TRBJ1-5	-	-	TGTGCCAGCAGCCCAGGCAGGGCTGGAAATCAGCCCCAGCATTTT	CASSPGRAGNQPQHF
TRBV7-9	TRBJ2-3	-	TRBD2	TGTGCCAGCAGCCCTCCGGGACTAGCGGACACAGATACGCAGTATTTT	CASSPPGLADTDTQYF
TRBV10-3	TRBJ1-2	-	TRBD1	TGTGCCACCAGGGAGGGACAGGACTATGGCTACACCTTC	CATREGQDYGYTF
TRBV7-2	TRBJ1-5	-	-	TGTGCCAGCAGCTTGGGGTCTTGGTATAGCAATCAGCCCCAGCATTTT	CASSLGSWYSNQPQHF
TRBV4-1	TRBJ2-1	-	TRBD2	TGCGCCAGCAGCCACGCCGGGACTAGCGGGAGGAGTCGGGGCAATGAGCAGTTCTTC	CASSHAGTSGRSRGNEQFF
TRBV5-6	TRBJ1-1	-	-	TGTGCCAGCAGCTTCCGAGGTAACACTGAAGCTTTCTTT	CASSFRGNTEAFF
TRBV7-2	TRBJ2-5	once	TRBD2	TGTGCCAGCTCACCAGGACTAGCGGGGCGAGAGACCCAGTACTTC	CASSPGLAGRETQYF
TRBV29-1	TRBJ1-2	-	-	TGCAGCGCCGGGTCAAAGGGGCAGGGAGGCTACACCTTC	CSAGSKGQGGYTF